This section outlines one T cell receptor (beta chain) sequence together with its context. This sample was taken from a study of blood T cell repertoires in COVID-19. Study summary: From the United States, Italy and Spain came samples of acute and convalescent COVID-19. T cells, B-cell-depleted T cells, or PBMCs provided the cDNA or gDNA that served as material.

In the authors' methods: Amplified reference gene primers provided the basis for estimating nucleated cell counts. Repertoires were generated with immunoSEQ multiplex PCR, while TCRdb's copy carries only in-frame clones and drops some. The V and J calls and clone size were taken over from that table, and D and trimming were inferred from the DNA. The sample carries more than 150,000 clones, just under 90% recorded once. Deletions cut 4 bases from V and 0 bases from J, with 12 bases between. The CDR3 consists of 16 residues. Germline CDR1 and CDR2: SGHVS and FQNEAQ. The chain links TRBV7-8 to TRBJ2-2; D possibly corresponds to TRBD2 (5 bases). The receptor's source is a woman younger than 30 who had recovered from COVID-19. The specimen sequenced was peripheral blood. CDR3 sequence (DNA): TGTGCCAGCAGCTCCCGACTGGGAGCGAACACCGGGGAGCTGTTTTTT. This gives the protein CASSSRLGANTGELFF.